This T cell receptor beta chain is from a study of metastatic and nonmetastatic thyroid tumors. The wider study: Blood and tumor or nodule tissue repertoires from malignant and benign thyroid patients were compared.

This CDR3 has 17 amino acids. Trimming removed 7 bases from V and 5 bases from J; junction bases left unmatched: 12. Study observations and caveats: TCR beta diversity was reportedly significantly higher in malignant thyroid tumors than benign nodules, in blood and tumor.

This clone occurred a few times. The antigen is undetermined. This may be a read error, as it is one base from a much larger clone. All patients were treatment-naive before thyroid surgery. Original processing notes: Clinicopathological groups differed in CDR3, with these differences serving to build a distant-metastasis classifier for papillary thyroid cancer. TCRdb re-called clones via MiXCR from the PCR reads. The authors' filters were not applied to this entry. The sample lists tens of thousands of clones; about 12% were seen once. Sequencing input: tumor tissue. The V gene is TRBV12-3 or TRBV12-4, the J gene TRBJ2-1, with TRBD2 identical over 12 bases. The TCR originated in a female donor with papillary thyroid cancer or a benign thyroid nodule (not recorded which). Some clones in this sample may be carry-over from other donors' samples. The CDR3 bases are TGTGCCAGCAACCGCCGACTAGCGGGAGCAATAGACAATGAGCAGTTCTTC. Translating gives CASNRRLAGAIDNEQFF.